The clone carrying this T cell receptor (beta chain) was counted ten times or more. These data are taken from a study of HIV-infected patients and healthy controls. MiXCR, run by TCRdb on the 5' RACE reads, gives a single entry per CDR3 protein. The data show around 67,000 distinct CDR3 sequences, with about 15% seen just once and around 6% held by the top ten. The germline CDR1 and CDR2 sequences are GTSNPN and SVGIG (reference sequence). V was trimmed by 3 bases and J by 5 bases, leaving 7 bases between them. The CDR3 consists of 11 residues. The sample was CD4+ T cells from blood. V usage is TRBV30 and J usage is TRBJ1-1, with unresolved D. This receptor was obtained from a human donor in good health. The CDR3 DNA follows: TGTGCCTGGAGCCGAACGACTGAAGCTTTCTTT. Amino acids: CAWSRTTEAFF.